This TCR beta chain was sequenced during a study of blood T cell repertoires in COVID-19. Authors' methods: Amplifying reference gene primers gave estimates of nucleated cell counts. The table came from immunoSEQ multiplex PCR; TCRdb's copy has only in-frame clones and leaves some out. The V and J calls and the clone size are those of that table, but D and trimming were determined from the DNA. The data show 150,000 to 200,000 clones, approximately 87% seen once. CDR1 is ENHRY and CDR2 is SYGVKD in the germline V gene. This CDR3 region has 13 residues. J lost 8 bases, V lost 6 bases, and 5 bases had no gene match.

The V call is TRBV10-3, the J call TRBJ1-4, with 8 bases that match TRBD1. The sample taken for sequencing was peripheral blood. The source is an older man with active or convalescent COVID-19. CDR3 sequence: CAISAGQGEKLFF. As DNA, the CDR3 is TGTGCCATCAGCGCCGGACAGGGAGAAAAACTGTTTTTT.